The clone carrying this T cell receptor beta chain appeared a few times. Its specificity is unknown. The sample comes from a study of blood T cells in healthy people across ages. V lost 2 bases to trimming and J lost 7 bases, with 11 bases between them. The CDR3 length is 13 residues. Germline CDR1 is MNHNY and CDR2 is SVGAGI (reference sequence). The study, taken as a whole, reports: It was not known whether donors were CMV positive (a possible confounder of expanded clonotype changes). Measured against age, TCR beta diversity per million T cells decreased in a roughly linear manner. Estimates drawn from one million T cells were deemed to understate diversity.

A second PCR, run for about 7 to 11 cycles, used a sample-barcoded 5' primer plus a J-beta primer mix. Every sample gave at least 3 million paired-end reads containing CDR3. TCRdb re-called the 5' RACE reads with MiXCR, one entry per CDR3 protein. The sample lists 850,000 to 950,000 distinct CDR3 sequences; about 28% were seen once. Sequencing used blood. This rearrangement joins TRBV6-6 to TRBJ1-2; D not certain. This receptor was taken from a woman older than 75 in good health. Written as DNA, the CDR3 is TGTGCCAGCAGTTACGACGGGAAGGGTGGCTACACCTTC. This encodes CASSYDGKGGYTF.